This T cell receptor beta chain was captured by sequencing in a study of T cell repertoires in cytomegalovirus infection. Background on the study: A matching HLA type, together with CMV infection, was signaled by public TCR beta signatures. Study findings and constraints: Totalled public TCR beta family frequency picked out people who carried CMV plus the relevant HLA. Across the ex vivo response, the dominant clonotypes were HLA-C-restricted CMV-specific TCR beta clonotypes.

As concerns this clonotype: The antigen is undetermined.

The CDR3 has 16 residues. In germline, CDR1 is LGHNA, CDR2 YNFKEQ. Trimming at V came to 2 bases and at J to 1 base, leaving 7 bases not matched to a gene. MiXCR, applied by TCRdb to the reads, yields one record per CDR3 protein. The sample lists nearly 450,000 distinct CDR3 sequences, roughly 31% occurring once. The V and J genes are TRBV4-2 and TRBJ2-5; 7 bases agree with TRBD2. The sequence derives from a human donor in good health (CMV status not recorded). Some clones in this sample may be carry-over from other donors' samples. Sequencing was performed on PBMCs. For the CDR3, the DNA is TGTGCCAGCAGCCAATTCGGGACTAACCCCCAAGAGACCCAGTACTTC. Encoded protein: CASSQFGTNPQETQYF.